Listed below are T cell receptor beta chains from one sample, sequenced in a study of T cell responses to AZD1222 COVID-19 vaccine. Sequencing was performed with immunoSEQ multiplex PCR; in TCRdb, only in-frame clones are kept and a portion is missing. The sample records 150,000 to 200,000 clones, just over 90% being singletons. The source was peripheral blood, collected on day 0 of AZD1222 vaccination. The receptors were gathered from an adult in good health. Each CDR3 is given with its conserved first and last residue. Fields, in order: D gene, V gene, J gene, clone size, CDR3 protein, CDR3 DNA. A D gene is named only where the DNA matches it firmly. Some rows mark clone size as missing; the rest say once, few, many or name a class of expanded clone.

>TRBD1|TRBV27|TRBJ1-6|.
CASRSRGSYNSPLHF
TGTGCCAGCAGATCCAGGGGGAGCTATAATTCACCCCTCCACTTT
>.|TRBV6-5|TRBJ1-1|once
CASSSQGSTEAFF
TGTGCCAGCAGTTCCCAAGGGAGCACTGAAGCTTTCTTT
>TRBD2|TRBV24-1|TRBJ2-1|.
CATSTSGSGGYNEQFF
TGTGCCACCAGTACCTCCGGCAGCGGGGGGTACAATGAGCAGTTCTTC
>.|TRBV19|TRBJ1-1|.
CASSETRDTEAFF
TGTGCCAGTAGTGAAACAAGGGACACTGAAGCTTTCTTT
>.|TRBV3-1/TRBV3-2|TRBJ1-1|.
CASSQTATHEAFF
TGTGCCAGCAGCCAAACCGCTACTCATGAAGCTTTCTTT
>.|TRBV18|TRBJ2-7|.
CASSPPGLKRSIYEQYF
TGTGCCAGCTCACCCCCGGGGCTCAAGCGGTCAATTTACGAGCAGTACTTC
>.|TRBV7-8|TRBJ2-1|.
CASSPTWIGSYNEQFF
TGTGCCAGCAGCCCTACTTGGATCGGATCCTACAATGAGCAGTTCTTC
>.|TRBV7-2|TRBJ1-6|.
CASRSSRSYNSPLHF
TGTGCCAGCAGGTCCAGCCGCTCCTATAATTCACCCCTCCACTTT
>.|TRBV6-5|TRBJ2-1|.
CASSKGQGEQFF
TGTGCCAGCAGTAAGGGACAAGGTGAGCAGTTCTTC
>.|TRBV3-1/TRBV3-2|TRBJ1-2|.
CASSQGAGNGYTF
TGTGCCAGCAGCCAAGGAGCTGGGAATGGCTACACCTTC
>.|TRBV25-1|TRBJ2-2|.
CASRETGVNTGELFF
TGTGCCAGCAGGGAGACGGGGGTTAACACCGGGGAGCTGTTTTTT
>TRBD2|TRBV11-2|TRBJ2-7|.
CASSPRPGGPSLDEQYF
TGTGCCAGCAGCCCTCGTCCGGGAGGGCCATCGCTCGACGAGCAGTACTTC
>TRBD1|TRBV10-1|TRBJ1-1|.
CASSRDSNTEAFF
TGCGCCAGCAGTAGGGACAGCAACACTGAAGCTTTCTTT